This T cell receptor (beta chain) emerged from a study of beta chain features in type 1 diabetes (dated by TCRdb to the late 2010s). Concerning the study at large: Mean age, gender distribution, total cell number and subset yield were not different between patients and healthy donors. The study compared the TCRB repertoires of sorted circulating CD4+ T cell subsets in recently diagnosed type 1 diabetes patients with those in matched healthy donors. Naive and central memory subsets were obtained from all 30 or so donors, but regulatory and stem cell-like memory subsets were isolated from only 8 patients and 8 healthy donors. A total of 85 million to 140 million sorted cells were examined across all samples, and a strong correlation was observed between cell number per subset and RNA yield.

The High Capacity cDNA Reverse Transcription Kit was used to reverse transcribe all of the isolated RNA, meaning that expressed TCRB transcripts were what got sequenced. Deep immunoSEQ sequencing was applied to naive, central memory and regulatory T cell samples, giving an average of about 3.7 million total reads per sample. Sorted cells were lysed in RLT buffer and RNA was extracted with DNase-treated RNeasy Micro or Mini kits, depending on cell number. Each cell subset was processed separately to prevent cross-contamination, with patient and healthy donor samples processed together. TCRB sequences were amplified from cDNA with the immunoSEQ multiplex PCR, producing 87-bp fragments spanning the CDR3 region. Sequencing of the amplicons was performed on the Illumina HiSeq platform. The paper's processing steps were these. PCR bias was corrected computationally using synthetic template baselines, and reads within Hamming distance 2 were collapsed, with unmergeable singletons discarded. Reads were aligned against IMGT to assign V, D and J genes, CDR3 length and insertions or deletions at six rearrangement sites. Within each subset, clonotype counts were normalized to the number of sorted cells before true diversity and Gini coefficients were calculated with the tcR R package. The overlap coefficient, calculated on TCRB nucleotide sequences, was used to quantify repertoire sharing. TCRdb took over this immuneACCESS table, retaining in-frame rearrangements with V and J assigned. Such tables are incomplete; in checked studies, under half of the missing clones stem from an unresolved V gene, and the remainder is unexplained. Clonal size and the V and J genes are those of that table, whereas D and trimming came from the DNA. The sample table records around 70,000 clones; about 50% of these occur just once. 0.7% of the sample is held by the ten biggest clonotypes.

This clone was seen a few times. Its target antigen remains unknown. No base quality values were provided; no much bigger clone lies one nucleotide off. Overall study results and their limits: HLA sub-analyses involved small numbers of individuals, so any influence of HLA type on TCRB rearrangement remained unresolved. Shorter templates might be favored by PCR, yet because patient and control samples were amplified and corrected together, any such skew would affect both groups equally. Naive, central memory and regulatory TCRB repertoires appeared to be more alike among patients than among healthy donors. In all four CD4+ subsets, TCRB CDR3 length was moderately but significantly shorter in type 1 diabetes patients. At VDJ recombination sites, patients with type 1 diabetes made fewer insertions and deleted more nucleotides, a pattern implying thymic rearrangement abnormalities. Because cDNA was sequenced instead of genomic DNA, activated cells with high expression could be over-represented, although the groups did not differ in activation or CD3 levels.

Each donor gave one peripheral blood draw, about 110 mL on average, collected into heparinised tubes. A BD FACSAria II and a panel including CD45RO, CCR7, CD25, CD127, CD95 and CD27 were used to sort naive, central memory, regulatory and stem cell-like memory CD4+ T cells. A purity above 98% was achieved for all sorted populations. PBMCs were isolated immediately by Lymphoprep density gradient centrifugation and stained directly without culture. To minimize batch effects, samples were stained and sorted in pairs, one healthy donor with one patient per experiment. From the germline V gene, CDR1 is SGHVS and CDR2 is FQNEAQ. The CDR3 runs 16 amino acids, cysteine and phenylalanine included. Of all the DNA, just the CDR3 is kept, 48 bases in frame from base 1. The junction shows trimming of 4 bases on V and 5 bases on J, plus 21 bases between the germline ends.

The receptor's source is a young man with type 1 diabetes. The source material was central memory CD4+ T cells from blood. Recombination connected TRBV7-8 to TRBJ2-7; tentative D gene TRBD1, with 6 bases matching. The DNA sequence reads TGTGCCAGCAGCTCTCCTGCCCTCAGGGGTCTAAACGAGCAGTACTTC. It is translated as CASSSPALRGLNEQYF.